This record covers a single TCR beta chain. Its antigen specificity is not known. Per-nucleotide qualities are absent, and no much larger clonotype sits a single base away. One collaborating source in Seattle enrolled patients while the patients were actively infected and followed the patients over time throughout the course of disease. Collaborating institutions collected whole blood in K2EDTA tubes following their own protocols. Collaborator samples were shipped for TCRbeta analysis as frozen whole blood, isolated PBMCs, or DNA extracted from either sample type. TCRbeta CDR3 regions were amplified from genomic DNA using the immunoSEQ Assay, a bias-controlled multiplex PCR. As for the original processing: Within the assay, amplification of reference gene primers was used to estimate how many nucleated cells each sample contained. To quantify the absolute abundance of each unique TCRbeta CDR3 rearrangement, sequence reads were collapsed and filtered. For each sample, productive Simpson clonality was calculated by taking the square root of Simpson's diversity index across productive rearrangements. Held by TCRdb, this immuneACCESS table contains in-frame sequences only and omits some clones. Under half of the omission traces to an unresolved V gene where checked; the cause of the rest is unknown. For V, J and clone size, that table is used; D and trimming come from the DNA. The sample contains about 56,000 clones, almost 85% of them found a single time. The top ten clonotypes cover around 15% of the sample.

This entry belongs to a study of blood T cell repertoires in COVID-19 (dated by TCRdb to the early 2020s). In the study overall: The collaborator samples originated in the United States, Italy and Spain and spanned the acute and convalescent phases of COVID-19. Where available, HLA class I and class II types were obtained from metadata supplied by the sample provider rather than from assay-based typing. A freely available public database, intended as a resource for researchers studying the immune response to SARS-CoV-2, is where the repertoires were released. Samples were obtained from the ongoing ImmuneRACE study (first 160 participants) and from over 1,000 subjects provided by 6 global collaborators. The prospective study material was composed of cDNA or gDNA derived from T cells, B-cell-depleted T cells, or PBMCs. The dataset comprised deeply sampled blood TCRbeta repertoires from subjects exposed to, actively infected with, or recovered from COVID-19. A de-identified subject ID, COVID-19 status, age in years and sex were almost always included in the sample metadata.

A distance of 17 bases separates the germline ends of V and J, which lose 5 bases and 12 bases respectively. CDR1 and CDR2, per the germline V gene, are MNHEY and SVGEGT. From cysteine to phenylalanine, the CDR3 is 13 amino acids long. Of all the DNA, just the CDR3 is kept, 39 bases in frame from base 1. What the research found in general, with its limitations: Clinical and demographic metadata were provided uncurated, with the amount varying by source and participant.

The sample consisted of peripheral blood. The chain joins TRBV6-2 or TRBV6-3 to TRBJ2-1; the D segment could be TRBD2, given 5 matching bases. The sequence was obtained from a man aged 55 to 70 with COVID-19, enrolled during active disease. The bases are TGTGCCAGCAGTGACCCCGGGGTAAAGCGGCAGTTCTTC. The encoded protein is CASSDPGVKRQFF.